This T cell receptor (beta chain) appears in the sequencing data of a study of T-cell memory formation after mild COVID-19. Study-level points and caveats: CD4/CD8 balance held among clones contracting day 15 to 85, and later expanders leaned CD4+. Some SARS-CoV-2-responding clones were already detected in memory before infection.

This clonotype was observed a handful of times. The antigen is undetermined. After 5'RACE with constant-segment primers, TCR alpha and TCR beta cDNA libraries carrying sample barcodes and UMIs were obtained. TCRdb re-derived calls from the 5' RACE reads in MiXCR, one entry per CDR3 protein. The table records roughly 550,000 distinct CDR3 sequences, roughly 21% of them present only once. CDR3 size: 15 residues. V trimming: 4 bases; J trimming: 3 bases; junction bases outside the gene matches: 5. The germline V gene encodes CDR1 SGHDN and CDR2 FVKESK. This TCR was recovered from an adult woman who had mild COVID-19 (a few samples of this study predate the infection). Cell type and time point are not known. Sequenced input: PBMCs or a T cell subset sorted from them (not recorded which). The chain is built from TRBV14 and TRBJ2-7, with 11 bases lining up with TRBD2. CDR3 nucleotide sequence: TGTGCCAGCAGCCGGGGACTAGCGGACGTCTACGAGCAGTACTTC. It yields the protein CASSRGLADVYEQYF.